Reported below is one T cell receptor (beta chain). Its specificity is not known. Sequence at one end of the junction differs from germline and may be a read error. These data belong to a study of vaccination and CD4 T cells after COVID-19. Study overall: Controls had a CEFX pool, an HIV-1 Nef pool, or no peptide added.

The time point is: late sampling 161 to 241 days after vaccination in a few convalescent patients. Indicated treatment: approximately 10-day PBMC culture with coronavirus spike peptide pools or control peptides (ViraFEST assay). This CDR3 contains 16 residues. The germline V gene encodes CDR1 SSHAT and CDR2 FNYEAQ (reference sequence). The Oncomine TCR Beta short-read assay sequenced DNA from cultured CD4+ T cells. TCRdb passed the PCR reads through MiXCR, listing each CDR3 protein once. The repertoire holds under 20,000 distinct CDR3 sequences, with around 50% as singletons. Findings of the study overall: Median SARS-CoV-2-reactive clonotypes rose from roughly 22 to 38, not significantly.

The V gene is TRBV7-7, the J gene TRBJ1-1; tentative D call: TRBD1 (6 bases). This receptor was taken from a human donor who had recovered from COVID-19. The sample consisted of CD4+ T cells from blood, cultured in vitro, taken about 7 months after SARS-CoV-2 vaccination. The CDR3 loop reads CASSLGGEGKNTEAFF. CDR3 coding DNA: TGTGCTAGCAGCTTAGGGGGGGAGGGGAAGAACACTGAAGCTTTCTTT.